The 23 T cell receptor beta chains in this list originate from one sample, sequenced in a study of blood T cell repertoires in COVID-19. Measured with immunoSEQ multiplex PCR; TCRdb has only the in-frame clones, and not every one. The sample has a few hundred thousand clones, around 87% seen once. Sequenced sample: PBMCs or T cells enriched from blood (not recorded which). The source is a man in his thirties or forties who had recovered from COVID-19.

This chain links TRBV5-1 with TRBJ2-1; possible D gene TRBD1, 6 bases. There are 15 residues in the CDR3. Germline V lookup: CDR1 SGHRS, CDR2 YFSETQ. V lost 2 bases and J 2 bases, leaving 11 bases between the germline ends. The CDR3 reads CASSLIQGTYNEQFF. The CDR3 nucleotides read TGCGCCAGCAGCTTAATACAGGGTACCTACAATGAGCAGTTCTTC. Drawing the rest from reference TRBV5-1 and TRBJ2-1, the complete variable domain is KAGVTQTPRYLIKTRGQQVTLSCSPISGHRSVSWYQQTPGQGLQFLFEYFSETQRNKGNFPGRFSGRQFSNSRSEMNVSTLELGDSALYLCASSLIQGTYNEQFFGPGTRLTVL.

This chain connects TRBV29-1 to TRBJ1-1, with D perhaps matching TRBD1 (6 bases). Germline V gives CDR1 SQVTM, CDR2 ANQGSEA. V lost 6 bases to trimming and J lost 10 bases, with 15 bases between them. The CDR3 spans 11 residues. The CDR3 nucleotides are TGCAGCGTCTCCCGACAGGCAAGAGCTTTCTTT. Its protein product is CSVSRQARAFF.

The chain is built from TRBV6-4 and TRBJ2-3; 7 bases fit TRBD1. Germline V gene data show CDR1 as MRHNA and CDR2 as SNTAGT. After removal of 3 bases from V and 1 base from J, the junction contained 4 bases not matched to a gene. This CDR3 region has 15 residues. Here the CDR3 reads CASSEQGTGTDTQYF. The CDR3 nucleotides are TGTGCCAGCAGTGAACAGGGGACGGGCACAGATACGCAGTATTTT.

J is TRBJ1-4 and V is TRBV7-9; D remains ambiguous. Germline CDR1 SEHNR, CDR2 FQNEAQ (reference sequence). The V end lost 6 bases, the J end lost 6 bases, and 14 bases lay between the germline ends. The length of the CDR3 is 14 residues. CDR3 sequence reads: CASSSGSTHEKLFF. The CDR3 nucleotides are TGTGCCAGCAGTTCGGGATCCACTCATGAAAAACTGTTTTTT.

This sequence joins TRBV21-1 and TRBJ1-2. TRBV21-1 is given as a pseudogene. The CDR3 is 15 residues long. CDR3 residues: CASSKARGMRDGYTF. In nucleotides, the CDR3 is TGTGCCAGCAGCAAAGCGCGGGGAATGCGGGACGGCTACACCTTC.

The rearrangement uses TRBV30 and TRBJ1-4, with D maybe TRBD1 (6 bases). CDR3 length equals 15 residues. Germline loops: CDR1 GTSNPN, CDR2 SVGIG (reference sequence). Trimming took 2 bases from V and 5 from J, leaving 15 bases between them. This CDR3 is CAWSRKQGPNEKLFF. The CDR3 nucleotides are TGTGCCTGGAGTAGAAAACAGGGACCCAATGAAAAACTGTTTTTT. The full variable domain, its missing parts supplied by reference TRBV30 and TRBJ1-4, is SQTIHQWPATLVQPVGSPLSLECTVEGTSNPNLYWYRQAAGRGLQLLFYSVGIGQISSEVPQNLSASRPQDRQFILSSKKLLLSDSGFYLCAWSRKQGPNEKLFFGSGTQLSVL.

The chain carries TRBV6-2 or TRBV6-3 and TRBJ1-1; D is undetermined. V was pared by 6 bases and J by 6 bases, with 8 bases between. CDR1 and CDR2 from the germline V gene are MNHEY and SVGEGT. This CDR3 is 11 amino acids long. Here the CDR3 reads CASSWAAEAFF. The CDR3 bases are TGTGCCAGCAGCTGGGCCGCTGAAGCTTTCTTT.

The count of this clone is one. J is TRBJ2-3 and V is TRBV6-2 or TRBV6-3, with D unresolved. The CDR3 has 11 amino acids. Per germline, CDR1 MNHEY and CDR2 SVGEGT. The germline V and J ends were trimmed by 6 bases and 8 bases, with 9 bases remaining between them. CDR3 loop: CASSQAGTQYF. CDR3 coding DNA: TGTGCCAGCAGCCAAGCTGGTACGCAGTATTTT.

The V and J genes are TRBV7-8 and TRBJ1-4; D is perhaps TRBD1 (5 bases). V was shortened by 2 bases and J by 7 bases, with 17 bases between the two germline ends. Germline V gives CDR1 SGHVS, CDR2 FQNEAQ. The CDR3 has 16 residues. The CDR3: CASSLSTGGRVEKLFF. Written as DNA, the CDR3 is TGTGCCAGCAGCTTATCCACGGGAGGCAGGGTTGAAAAACTGTTTTTT.

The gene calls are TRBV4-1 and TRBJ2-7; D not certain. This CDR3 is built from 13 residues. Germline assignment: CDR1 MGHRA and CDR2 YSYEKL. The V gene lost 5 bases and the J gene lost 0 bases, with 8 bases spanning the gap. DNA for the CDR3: TGCGCCAGCAGCACGCGGATCTCCTACGAGCAGTACTTC. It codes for CASSTRISYEQYF.

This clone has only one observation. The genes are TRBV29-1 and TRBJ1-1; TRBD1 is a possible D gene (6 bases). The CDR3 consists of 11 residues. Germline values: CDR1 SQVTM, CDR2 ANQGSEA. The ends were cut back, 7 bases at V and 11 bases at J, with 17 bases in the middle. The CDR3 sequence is CSGTRQGWAFF. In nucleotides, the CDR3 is TGCAGCGGTACCCGTCAGGGGTGGGCTTTCTTT.

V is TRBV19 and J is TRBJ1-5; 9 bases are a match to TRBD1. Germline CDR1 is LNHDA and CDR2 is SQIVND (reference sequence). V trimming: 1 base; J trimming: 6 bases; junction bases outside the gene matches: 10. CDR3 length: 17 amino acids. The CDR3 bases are TGTGCCAGTAGTATAGGACAGGGGGTCCGTGAATTTCAGCCCCAGCATTTT. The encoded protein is CASSIGQGVREFQPQHF. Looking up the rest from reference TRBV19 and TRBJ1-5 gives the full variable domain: DGGITQSPKYLFRKEGQNVTLSCEQNLNHDAMYWYRQDPGQGLRLIYYSQIVNDFQKGDIAEGYSVSREKKESFPLTVTSAQKNPTAFYLCASSIGQGVREFQPQHFGDGTRLSIL.

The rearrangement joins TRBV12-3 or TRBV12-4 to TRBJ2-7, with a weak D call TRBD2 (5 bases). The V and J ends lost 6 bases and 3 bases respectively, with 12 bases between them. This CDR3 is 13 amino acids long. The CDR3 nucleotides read TGTGCCAGCAGCTCTAGCTCCGGCTACGAGCAGTACTTC. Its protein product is CASSSSSGYEQYF.

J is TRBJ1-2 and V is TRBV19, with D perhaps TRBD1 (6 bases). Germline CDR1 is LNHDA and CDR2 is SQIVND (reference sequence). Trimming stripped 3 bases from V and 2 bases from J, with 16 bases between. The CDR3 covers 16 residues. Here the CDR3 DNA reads TGTGCCAGTAGTATTTCTCGGGACAAGAGAAACTATGGCTACACCTTC. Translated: CASSISRDKRNYGYTF. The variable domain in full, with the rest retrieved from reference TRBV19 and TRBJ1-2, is DGGITQSPKYLFRKEGQNVTLSCEQNLNHDAMYWYRQDPGQGLRLIYYSQIVNDFQKGDIAEGYSVSREKKESFPLTVTSAQKNPTAFYLCASSISRDKRNYGYTFGSGTRLTVV.

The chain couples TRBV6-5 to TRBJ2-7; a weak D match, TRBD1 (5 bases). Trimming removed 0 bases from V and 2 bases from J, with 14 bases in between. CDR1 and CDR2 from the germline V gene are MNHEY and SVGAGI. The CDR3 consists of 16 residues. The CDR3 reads CASSYSNVDTTYEQYF. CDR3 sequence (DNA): TGTGCCAGCAGTTACTCGAATGTGGACACCACCTACGAGCAGTACTTC.

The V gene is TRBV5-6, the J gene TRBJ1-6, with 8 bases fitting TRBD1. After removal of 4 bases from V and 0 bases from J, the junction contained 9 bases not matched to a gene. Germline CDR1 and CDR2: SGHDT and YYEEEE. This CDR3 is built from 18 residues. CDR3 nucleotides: TGTGCCAGCAGCCTGGTGTGGACAGGGAGCTCCTATAATTCACCCCTCCACTTT. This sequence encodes CASSLVWTGSSYNSPLHF.

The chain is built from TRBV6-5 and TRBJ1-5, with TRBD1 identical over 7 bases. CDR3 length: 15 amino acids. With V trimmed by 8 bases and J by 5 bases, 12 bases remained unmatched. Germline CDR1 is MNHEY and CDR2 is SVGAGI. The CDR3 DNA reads TGTGCCAGCCGGGGGTGGACTGACAGGGATCAGCCCCAGCATTTT. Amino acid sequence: CASRGWTDRDQPQHF.

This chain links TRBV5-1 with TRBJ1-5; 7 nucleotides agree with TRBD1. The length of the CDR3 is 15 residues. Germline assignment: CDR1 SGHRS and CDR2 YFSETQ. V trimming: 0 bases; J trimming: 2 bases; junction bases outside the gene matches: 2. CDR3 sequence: CASSLEGAGNQPQHF. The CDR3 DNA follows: TGCGCCAGCAGCTTGGAGGGGGCAGGCAATCAGCCCCAGCATTTT.

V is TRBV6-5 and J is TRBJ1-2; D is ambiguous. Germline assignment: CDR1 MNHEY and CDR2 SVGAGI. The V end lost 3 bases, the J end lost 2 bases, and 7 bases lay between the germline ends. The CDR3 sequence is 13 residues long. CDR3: CASSYGENYGYTF. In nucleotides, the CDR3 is TGTGCCAGCAGTTATGGGGAGAACTATGGCTACACCTTC.

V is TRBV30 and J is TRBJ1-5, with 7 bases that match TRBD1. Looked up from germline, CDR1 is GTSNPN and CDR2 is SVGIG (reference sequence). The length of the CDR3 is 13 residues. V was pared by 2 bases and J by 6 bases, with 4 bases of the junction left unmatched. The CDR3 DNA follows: TGTGCCTGGAGTCCAGGGGGGACTCAGCCCCAGCATTTT. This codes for CAWSPGGTQPQHF.

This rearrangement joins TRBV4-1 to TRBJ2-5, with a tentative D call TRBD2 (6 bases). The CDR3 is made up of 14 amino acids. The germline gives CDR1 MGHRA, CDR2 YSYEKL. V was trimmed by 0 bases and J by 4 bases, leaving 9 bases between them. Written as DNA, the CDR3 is TGCGCCAGCAGCCAAGAGACTAGTCGAGAGACCCAGTACTTC. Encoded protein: CASSQETSRETQYF.

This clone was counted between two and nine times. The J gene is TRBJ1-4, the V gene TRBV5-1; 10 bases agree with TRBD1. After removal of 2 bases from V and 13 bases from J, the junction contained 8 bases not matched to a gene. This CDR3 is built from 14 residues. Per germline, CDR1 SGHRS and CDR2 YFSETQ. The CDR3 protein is CASSFGPGQGLLFF. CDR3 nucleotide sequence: TGCGCCAGCAGCTTTGGCCCGGGACAGGGGTTACTGTTTTTT.

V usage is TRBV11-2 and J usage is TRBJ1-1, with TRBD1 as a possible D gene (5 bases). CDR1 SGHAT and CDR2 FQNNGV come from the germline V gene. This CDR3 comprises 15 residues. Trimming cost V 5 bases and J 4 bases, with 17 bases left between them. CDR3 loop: CASSNGRGELTEAFF. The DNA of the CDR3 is TGTGCCAGCAGCAACGGGAGGGGTGAACTCACTGAAGCTTTCTTT.